This is a list of T cell receptor beta chains from one sample in a study of T cells after yellow fever vaccination. A single record per CDR3 protein comes from TCRdb applying MiXCR to the 5' RACE reads. This sample has over 300,000 distinct CDR3 sequences, with roughly 3.9% found just once. The sample consisted of PBMCs, taken 5 days after the yellow fever booster vaccination. These receptors all come from a man aged 18 to 30 who received the YFV17D yellow fever vaccine. The CDR3 runs from the conserved cysteine through the conserved F or W. D genes are given only for firm matches. Not every row has a clone size; where given, it reads once, few, many or a size class.

V: TRBV7-2
J: TRBJ2-5
D: -
length: 14
size: many
CDR3: CASSLGLGQETQYF
DNA: TGTGCCAGCAGCTTAGGGCTGGGACAAGAGACCCAGTACTTC

V: TRBV5-5
J: TRBJ2-5
D: -
length: 14
size: -
CDR3: CASNSDGDQETQYF
DNA: TGTGCCAGCAATTCGGACGGGGACCAAGAGACCCAGTACTTC

V: TRBV5-4
J: TRBJ2-5
D: TRBD1
length: 13
size: -
CDR3: CAGRDRAQETQYF
DNA: TGTGCCGGACGGGACAGGGCACAAGAGACCCAGTACTTC

V: TRBV7-9
J: TRBJ2-6
D: TRBD2
length: 18
size: few
CDR3: CASSPGTSGVSGANVLTF
DNA: TGTGCCAGCAGCCCAGGGACTAGCGGGGTCTCTGGGGCCAACGTCCTGACTTTC

V: TRBV11-2
J: TRBJ2-3
D: -
length: 14
size: -
CDR3: CASSPGWASDTQYF
DNA: TGTGCCAGCAGCCCGGGATGGGCATCCGATACGCAGTATTTT

V: TRBV18
J: TRBJ1-6
D: TRBD1
length: 18
size: few
CDR3: CASSPALVTGGDNSPLHF
DNA: TGTGCCAGCTCACCCGCCCTTGTGACAGGGGGAGACAATTCACCCCTCCACTTT

V: TRBV5-1
J: TRBJ2-5
D: TRBD1
length: 14
size: many
CDR3: CASSEGTAQETQYF
DNA: TGCGCCAGCAGCGAGGGGACAGCCCAAGAGACCCAGTACTTC

V: TRBV12-5
J: TRBJ2-6
D: -
length: 18
size: -
CDR3: CASGFNRVGFSGANVLTF
DNA: TGTGCTAGTGGTTTTAATAGGGTAGGCTTCTCTGGGGCCAACGTCCTGACTTTC

V: TRBV28
J: TRBJ2-1
D: TRBD2
length: 15
size: -
CDR3: CASSFTPGLAGGAFF
DNA: TGTGCCAGCAGTTTCACTCCCGGGTTAGCGGGGGGTGCTTTCTTC

V: TRBV15
J: TRBJ2-3
D: TRBD1
length: 14
size: few
CDR3: CATSGQGAPDTQYF
DNA: TGTGCCACCAGTGGACAGGGGGCCCCAGATACGCAGTATTTT

V: TRBV5-5
J: TRBJ2-2
D: -
length: 17
size: many
CDR3: CASSLWPPLRNTGELFF
DNA: TGTGCCAGCAGCTTGTGGCCGCCTCTACGGAACACCGGGGAGCTGTTTTTT

V: TRBV4-1
J: TRBJ1-5
D: -
length: 16
size: many
CDR3: CASSDPSYYSNQPQHF
DNA: TGCGCCAGCAGCGACCCCAGTTACTATAGCAATCAGCCCCAGCATTTT

V: TRBV12-3/TRBV12-4
J: TRBJ1-5
D: -
length: 16
size: few
CDR3: CASSLVEAYSNQPQHF
DNA: TGTGCCAGCAGTTTAGTAGAAGCTTATAGCAATCAGCCCCAGCATTTT

V: TRBV19
J: TRBJ2-7
D: -
length: 13
size: -
CDR3: CASSIGEAYEQYF
DNA: TGTGCCAGTAGTATAGGAGAGGCCTACGAGCAGTACTTC

V: TRBV4-1
J: TRBJ2-3
D: TRBD2
length: 16
size: few
CDR3: CASSQVVRGGIDTQYF
DNA: TGCGCCAGCAGCCAAGTCGTGCGGGGGGGTATAGATACGCAGTATTTT

V: TRBV4-3
J: TRBJ2-3
D: TRBD1
length: 17
size: many
CDR3: CASSQGVSRGQLDTQYF
DNA: TGCGCCAGCAGCCAAGGTGTTAGCCGGGGACAGTTAGATACGCAGTATTTT

V: TRBV6-5
J: TRBJ2-3
D: -
length: 15
size: many
CDR3: CASSYGHNLADTQYF
DNA: TGTGCCAGCAGTTACGGCCATAATCTCGCAGATACGCAGTATTTT

V: TRBV10-3
J: TRBJ2-1
D: TRBD2
length: 15
size: many
CDR3: CAISSSGRSYNEQFF
DNA: TGTGCCATCAGTTCTAGCGGGCGCTCCTACAATGAGCAGTTCTTC

V: TRBV20-1
J: TRBJ1-5
D: -
length: 12
size: many
CDR3: CSAHEGREAQHF
DNA: TGCAGTGCTCATGAGGGGCGGGAGGCCCAGCATTTT

V: TRBV20-1
J: TRBJ2-3
D: -
length: 14
size: -
CDR3: CSAGSAAGTDTQYF
DNA: TGCAGTGCAGGTAGCGCTGCGGGGACAGATACGCAGTATTTT

V: TRBV18
J: TRBJ2-4
D: -
length: 13
size: many
CDR3: CASSYSVRNIQYF
DNA: TGTGCCAGCTCGTATTCGGTCCGGAACATTCAGTACTTC

V: TRBV5-4
J: TRBJ1-2
D: TRBD1
length: 16
size: -
CDR3: CASSPGQGASNYGYTF
DNA: TGTGCCAGCAGCCCGGGACAGGGGGCTTCTAACTATGGCTACACCTTC

V: TRBV7-9
J: TRBJ2-1
D: -
length: 12
size: -
CDR3: CASTKGGNEQFF
DNA: TGTGCCAGCACCAAGGGGGGAAATGAGCAGTTCTTC

V: TRBV7-8
J: TRBJ1-6
D: TRBD1
length: 15
size: many
CDR3: CASSSRTGSNSPLHF
DNA: TGTGCCAGCAGCTCGCGGACAGGGAGCAATTCACCCCTCCACTTT

V: TRBV20-1
J: TRBJ2-1
D: TRBD2
length: 15
size: -
CDR3: CSARGPWDYYNEQFF
DNA: TGCAGTGCTAGAGGCCCCTGGGACTACTACAATGAGCAGTTCTTC

V: TRBV21-1
J: TRBJ2-7
D: -
length: 15
size: few
CDR3: CASSKSQDRVDEQYF
DNA: TGTGCCAGCAGCAAATCGCAGGACAGGGTAGACGAGCAGTACTTC

V: TRBV25-1
J: TRBJ1-5
D: -
length: 16
size: -
CDR3: CASSEGLQGSNQPQHF
DNA: TGTGCCAGCAGTGAGGGCTTGCAGGGAAGCAATCAGCCCCAGCATTTT

V: TRBV9
J: TRBJ2-3
D: TRBD1
length: 16
size: many
CDR3: CASSVGSGQGTDTQYF
DNA: TGTGCCAGCAGCGTAGGTTCGGGACAGGGGACAGATACGCAGTATTTT

V: TRBV20-1
J: TRBJ1-1
D: -
length: 11
size: few
CDR3: CSADVGTEAFF
DNA: TGCAGTGCCGATGTGGGAACTGAAGCTTTCTTT

V: TRBV29-1
J: TRBJ1-5
D: TRBD1
length: 13
size: -
CDR3: CSVAGQENLPQHF
DNA: TGCAGCGTGGCGGGACAGGAGAATCTGCCCCAGCATTTT

V: TRBV7-2
J: TRBJ1-1
D: -
length: 12
size: many
CDR3: CASSSTGNEAFF
DNA: TGTGCCAGCAGCTCTACAGGGAATGAAGCTTTCTTT

V: TRBV12-3/TRBV12-4
J: TRBJ2-7
D: -
length: 13
size: few
CDR3: CASSFAGDYEQYF
DNA: TGTGCCAGCAGTTTTGCAGGGGACTACGAGCAGTACTTC

V: TRBV18
J: TRBJ2-5
D: TRBD2
length: 13
size: -
CDR3: CASSPSREGTQYF
DNA: TGTGCCAGCTCACCTTCTCGGGAGGGGACCCAGTACTTC

V: TRBV7-9
J: TRBJ1-5
D: -
length: 12
size: few
CDR3: CASSLGGGPQHF
DNA: TGTGCCAGCAGCTTGGGGGGCGGCCCCCAGCATTTT

V: TRBV6-6
J: TRBJ2-3
D: -
length: 15
size: -
CDR3: CASTKGVFGTDTQYF
DNA: TGTGCCAGCACCAAGGGGGTGTTCGGCACAGATACGCAGTATTTT

V: TRBV7-3
J: TRBJ2-3
D: TRBD2
length: 14
size: many
CDR3: CASSRGGSTDTQYF
DNA: TGTGCCAGCAGCCGCGGGGGGTCCACAGATACGCAGTATTTT

V: TRBV20-1
J: TRBJ2-7
D: -
length: 12
size: many
CDR3: CSARGPDYEQYF
DNA: TGCAGTGCAAGGGGCCCTGACTACGAGCAGTACTTC

V: TRBV9
J: TRBJ2-3
D: -
length: 15
size: many
CDR3: CASSVDPSYTDTQYF
DNA: TGTGCCAGCAGCGTAGATCCTAGCTACACAGATACGCAGTATTTT

V: TRBV5-1
J: TRBJ2-3
D: TRBD2
length: 17
size: -
CDR3: CASSLFGTSMMGDTQYF
DNA: TGCGCCAGCAGCTTATTCGGGACTAGCATGATGGGAGATACGCAGTATTTT

V: TRBV7-9
J: TRBJ1-2
D: -
length: 15
size: -
CDR3: CASSPTPEGTYGYTF
DNA: TGTGCCAGCAGCCCTACACCCGAGGGGACCTATGGCTACACCTTC

V: TRBV7-9
J: TRBJ2-7
D: -
length: 12
size: -
CDR3: CASSHLVPEQYF
DNA: TGTGCCAGCAGCCACTTGGTACCCGAGCAGTACTTC

V: TRBV5-1
J: TRBJ2-1
D: -
length: 15
size: few
CDR3: CASSLERAFHNEQFF
DNA: TGCGCCAGCAGCTTGGAAAGAGCGTTCCACAATGAGCAGTTCTTC

V: TRBV12-3/TRBV12-4
J: TRBJ1-1
D: -
length: 14
size: -
CDR3: CASSSRPTGTEAFF
DNA: TGTGCCAGCAGTTCCCGCCCGACGGGAACTGAAGCTTTCTTT

V: TRBV7-8
J: TRBJ1-1
D: TRBD1
length: 14
size: many
CDR3: CASSLLQGATEAFF
DNA: TGTGCCAGCAGCTTATTACAGGGGGCAACTGAAGCTTTCTTT

V: TRBV20-1
J: TRBJ1-5
D: TRBD1
length: 15
size: many
CDR3: CSARDPTGWAQPQHF
DNA: TGCAGTGCTAGAGATCCGACAGGGTGGGCTCAGCCCCAGCATTTT

V: TRBV12-3/TRBV12-4
J: TRBJ2-7
D: -
length: 11
size: few
CDR3: CASSTRREQYF
DNA: TGTGCCAGCAGCACAAGGAGGGAGCAGTACTTC

V: TRBV6-5
J: TRBJ2-5
D: -
length: 16
size: -
CDR3: CASSYSGAADQETQYF
DNA: TGTGCCAGCAGTTACTCGGGCGCAGCCGACCAAGAGACCCAGTACTTC

V: TRBV4-3
J: TRBJ2-7
D: TRBD1
length: 16
size: many
CDR3: CASSQVTGEPLRGQYF
DNA: TGCGCCAGCAGCCAAGTTACAGGGGAACCCCTACGAGGGCAGTACTTC

V: TRBV7-3
J: TRBJ2-5
D: TRBD2
length: 14
size: many
CDR3: CASSLLGGQETQYF
DNA: TGTGCCAGCAGTTTACTGGGGGGGCAAGAGACCCAGTACTTC

V: TRBV6-6
J: TRBJ2-7
D: -
length: 13
size: -
CDR3: CASTSTGFDEQYF
DNA: TGTGCCAGCACCTCAACAGGGTTTGACGAGCAGTACTTC

V: TRBV4-1
J: TRBJ1-5
D: -
length: 16
size: few
CDR3: CASSQETAIINQPQHF
DNA: TGCGCCAGCAGCCAGGAGACAGCTATAATCAATCAGCCCCAGCATTTT

V: TRBV5-1
J: TRBJ1-2
D: TRBD1
length: 19
size: many
CDR3: CASSPARDRKRRSPYGYTF
DNA: TGCGCCAGCAGCCCGGCCCGGGACAGAAAAAGGCGATCCCCCTATGGCTACACCTTC